A single sample gave rise to the 2 T cell receptor beta chains below, sequenced in a study of intratumoral heterogeneity in liver cancer. Libraries were prepared by immunoSEQ multiplex PCR; TCRdb keeps only in-frame clonotypes and omits some of them. The repertoire includes some 5,000 clones, approximately 71% of them detected once, and roughly 20% sits in the top ten. This specimen consisted of tumor-adjacent normal tissue, obtained before any cancer treatment. The receptor source for this set is a man aged 65 to 85 with hepatocellular carcinoma.

This sequence joins TRBV11-2 and TRBJ1-2, with 8 positions matching TRBD1. V shed 5 bases, J shed 1 base, and the junction held 6 bases outside the gene matches. Germline CDR1 and CDR2: SGHAT and FQNNGV. CDR3 length equals 15 residues. CDR3 in DNA: TGTGCCAGCAGCCCTAGGGACAGGTTTAACTATGGCTACACCTTC. Amino acids: CASSPRDRFNYGYTF.

The rearrangement uses TRBV5-1 and TRBJ1-1; no reliable D call. CDR3 size: 13 residues. The germline gives CDR1 SGHRS, CDR2 YFSETQ. V lost 5 bases and J lost 1, with 9 bases in between. The CDR3 DNA follows: TGCGCCAGCAGAGTAGCGGAGAACACTGAAGCTTTCTTT. It translates to CASRVAENTEAFF.